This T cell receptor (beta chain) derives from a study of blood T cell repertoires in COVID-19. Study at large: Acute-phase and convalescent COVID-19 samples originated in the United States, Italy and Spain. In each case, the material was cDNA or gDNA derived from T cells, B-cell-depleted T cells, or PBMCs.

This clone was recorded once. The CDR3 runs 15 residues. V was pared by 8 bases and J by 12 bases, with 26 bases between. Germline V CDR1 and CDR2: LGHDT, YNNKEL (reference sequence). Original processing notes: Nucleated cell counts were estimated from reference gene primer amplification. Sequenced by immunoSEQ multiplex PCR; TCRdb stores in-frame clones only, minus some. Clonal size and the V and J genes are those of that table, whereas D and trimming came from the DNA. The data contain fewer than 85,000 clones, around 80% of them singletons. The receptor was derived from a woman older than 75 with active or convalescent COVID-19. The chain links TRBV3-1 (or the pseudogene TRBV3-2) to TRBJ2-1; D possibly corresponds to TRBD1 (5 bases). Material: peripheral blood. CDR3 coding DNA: TGTGCCAGCGGGTTCAGGGTGCCCTCATCAAGAGGGCAGTTCTTC. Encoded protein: CASGFRVPSSRGQFF.